These 5 T cell receptor beta chains came from one sample sequenced in a study of vaccination effects on CD4 cells after COVID-19. Peptide-pool stimulation followed by sequencing identified expanded antigen-specific CD4+ clonotypes in the ViraFEST assay. CD4+ T cell isolation took place after about nine days of culture. Of the BNT162b2 and mRNA-1273 vaccines, participants received two doses of one or the other. Sequencing used immunoSEQ multiplex PCR; TCRdb keeps in-frame clones, though not all of them. Counted here are 70,000 to 85,000 clones, around 80% occurring once; the ten biggest clones make up 0.95% to 1.5%. The antigens of these receptors remain unknown. Sequenced here: CD4+ T cells from PBMCs cultured with HCoV-229E spike peptides, sampled after COVID-19 vaccination. Source of these receptors: a human donor who received a COVID-19 vaccine.

The J gene is TRBJ2-6, the V gene TRBV30; TRBD1 matches at 12 bases. The CDR3 spans 19 residues. From germline, CDR1 is GTSNPN and CDR2 SVGIG (reference sequence). V dropped 1 base and J dropped 1; count of bases not matched to a gene: 8. CDR3 in DNA: TGTGCCTGGAGTGAATACGGGACAGGGGGCACGTCTGGGGCCAACGTCCTGACTTTC. Its protein is CAWSEYGTGGTSGANVLTF.

The rearrangement joins TRBV24-1 to TRBJ1-3; D is ambiguous. V lost 2 bases and J 1 base, leaving 5 bases between the germline ends. The CDR3 is made up of 14 amino acids. In germline, CDR1 is KGHDR, CDR2 SFDVKD. CDR3 region: CATSDSGSGNTIYF. For the CDR3, the DNA is TGTGCCACCAGTGATTCCGGATCTGGAAACACCATATATTTT.

The chain joins TRBV5-5 to TRBJ2-3; 12 bases map to TRBD2. Trimming removed 4 bases from V and 1 base from J; junction bases left unmatched: 7. Per the germline V gene, CDR1 is SGHKS and CDR2 is YYEKEE (reference sequence). The CDR3 contains 17 residues. The CDR3 is CASSLPSSGGGTDTQYF. The CDR3 DNA reads as TGTGCCAGCAGCCTCCCATCTAGCGGGGGGGGCACAGATACGCAGTATTTT. Supplemented by reference TRBV5-5 and TRBJ2-3, the full variable domain reads DAGVTQSPTHLIKTRGQQVTLRCSPISGHKSVSWYQQVLGQGPQFIFQYYEKEERGRGNFPDRFSARQFPNYSSELNVNALLLGDSALYLCASSLPSSGGGTDTQYFGPGTRLTVL.

The table lists this clone with a count of one. This chain joins TRBV2 and TRBJ1-5, with TRBD1 identical over 8 bases. Trimming at V came to 7 bases and at J to 3 bases, leaving 8 bases not matched to a gene. Germline V gene data show CDR1 as SNHLY and CDR2 as FYNNEI. The CDR3 consists of 15 residues. CDR3 nucleotides: TGTGCCAGCAAATATGGACAGGGAGTCAATCAGCCCCAGCATTTT. Its protein product is CASKYGQGVNQPQHF.

The chain recombines TRBV9 with TRBJ1-3; 10 nucleotides line up with TRBD1. The CDR3 length is 15 residues. From germline, CDR1 is SGDLS and CDR2 YYNGEE. Trimming removed 2 bases from V and 3 bases from J; junction bases left unmatched: 2. The chain's CDR3 is CASSVGQGYGNTIYF. The DNA of the CDR3 is TGTGCCAGCAGCGTGGGACAGGGGTATGGAAACACCATATATTTT.